This T cell receptor (beta chain) was recorded in a study of shared clonotypes between healthy human individuals. Positively selected for CCR7, the CD45RO-negative cells used as naive CD8 cells excluded terminally differentiated effector memory CD45RA+ cells. This CDR3 has 16 residues. Unmatched junction bases numbered 6, after V lost 4 bases and J lost 4 bases. Germline CDR1 LNHDA, CDR2 SQIVND (reference sequence). Study results and caveats: Clonotype sharing among donors, it was expected, would be affected by sequencing depth. Between a few donors, naive CD4 clonotypes were shared at a level of approximately 5%.

Notes on this clone: Its specificity is unknown.

Assay: immunoSEQ multiplex PCR; the TCRdb copy retains only in-frame clones and omits some. The sample has about 1.9 million clones, 90% to 95% seen once. This sequence joins TRBV19 and TRBJ2-1; the match to TRBD2 covers 11 bases. The specimen sequenced was naive CD8+ T cells from PBMCs. This TCR was sampled from a man aged 18 to 29 in good health. Some clones in this sample may be carry-over from other donors' samples. CDR3 sequence: CASSTTTSGNYNEQFF. In DNA, the CDR3 is TGTGCCAGTAGTACCACGACTAGCGGGAATTACAATGAGCAGTTCTTC. Supplemented by reference TRBV19 and TRBJ2-1, the full variable domain reads DGGITQSPKYLFRKEGQNVTLSCEQNLNHDAMYWYRQDPGQGLRLIYYSQIVNDFQKGDIAEGYSVSREKKESFPLTVTSAQKNPTAFYLCASSTTTSGNYNEQFFGPGTRLTVL.